The sequence of this TCR beta chain was determined in a study of OX40 agonist ivuxolimab in advanced cancers. V was clipped by 5 bases and J by 0 bases, with 2 bases between them. CDR1 and CDR2 from the germline V gene are SGHNT and YENEEA. This CDR3 is built from 13 residues. This table comes from immunoSEQ multiplex PCR, and its TCRdb copy is limited to in-frame clones, with some not included. Altogether tens of thousands of clones are present, around 90% being singletons, with the ten largest covering less than 0.55%. The TCR comes from an adult with an advanced solid tumor such as melanoma, head and neck, liver or kidney cancer. V is TRBV11-3 and J is TRBJ2-6; no clear D. The specimen was CD4+ or CD8+ T cells sorted from blood, collected in a trial of the OX40 agonist ivuxolimab. CDR3 region: CASSRSGANVLTF. The CDR3, as DNA: TGTGCCAGCAGCCGCTCTGGGGCCAACGTCCTGACTTTC.